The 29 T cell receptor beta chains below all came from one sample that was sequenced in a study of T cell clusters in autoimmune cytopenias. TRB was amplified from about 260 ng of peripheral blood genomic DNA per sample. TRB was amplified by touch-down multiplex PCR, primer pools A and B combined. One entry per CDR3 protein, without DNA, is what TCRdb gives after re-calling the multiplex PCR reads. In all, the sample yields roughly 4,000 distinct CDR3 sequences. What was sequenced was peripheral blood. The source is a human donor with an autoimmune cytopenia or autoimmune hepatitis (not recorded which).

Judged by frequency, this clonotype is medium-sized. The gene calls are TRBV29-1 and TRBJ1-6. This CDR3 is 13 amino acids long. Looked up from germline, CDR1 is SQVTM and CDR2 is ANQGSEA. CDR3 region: CSVGDSYNSPLHF.

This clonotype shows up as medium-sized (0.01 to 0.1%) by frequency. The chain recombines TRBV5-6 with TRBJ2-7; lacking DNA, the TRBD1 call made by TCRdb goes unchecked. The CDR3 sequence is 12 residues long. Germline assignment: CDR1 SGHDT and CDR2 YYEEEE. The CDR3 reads CASHQGFDEQYF.

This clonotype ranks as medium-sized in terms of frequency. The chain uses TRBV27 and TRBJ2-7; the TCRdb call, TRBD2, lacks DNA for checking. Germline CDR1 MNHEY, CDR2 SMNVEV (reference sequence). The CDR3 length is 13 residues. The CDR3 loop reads CASKRGEGGEQYF.

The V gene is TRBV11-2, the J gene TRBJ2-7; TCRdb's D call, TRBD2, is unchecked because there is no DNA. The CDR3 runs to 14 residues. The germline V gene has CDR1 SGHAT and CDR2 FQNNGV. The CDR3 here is CASSTGLLSYEQYF.

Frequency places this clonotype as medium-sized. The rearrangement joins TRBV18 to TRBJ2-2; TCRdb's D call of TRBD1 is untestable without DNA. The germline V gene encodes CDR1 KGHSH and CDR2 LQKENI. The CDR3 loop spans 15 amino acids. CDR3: CASSPPGQGTGELFF.

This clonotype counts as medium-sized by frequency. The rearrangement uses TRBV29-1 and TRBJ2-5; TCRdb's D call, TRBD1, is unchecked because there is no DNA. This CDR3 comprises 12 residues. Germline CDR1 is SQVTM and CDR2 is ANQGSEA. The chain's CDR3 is CSVADGGETQYF.

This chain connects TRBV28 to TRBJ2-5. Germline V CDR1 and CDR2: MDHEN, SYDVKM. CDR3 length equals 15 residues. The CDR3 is CASSLWGRDQETQYF.

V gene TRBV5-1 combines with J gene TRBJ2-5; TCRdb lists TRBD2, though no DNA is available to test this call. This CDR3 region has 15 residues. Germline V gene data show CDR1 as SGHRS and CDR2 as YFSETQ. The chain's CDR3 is CASSLEGQAQETQYF.

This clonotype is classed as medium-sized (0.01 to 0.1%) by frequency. This CDR3 is CSVGGFSGGHTEAFF. The genes are TRBV29-1 and TRBJ1-1. Looked up from germline, CDR1 is SQVTM and CDR2 is ANQGSEA. The CDR3 runs 15 residues.

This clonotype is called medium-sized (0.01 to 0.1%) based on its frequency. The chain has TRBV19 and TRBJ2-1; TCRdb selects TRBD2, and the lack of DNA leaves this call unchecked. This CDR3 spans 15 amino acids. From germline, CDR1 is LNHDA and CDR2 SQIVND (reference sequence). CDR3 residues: CASSTGLAGGYEQFF. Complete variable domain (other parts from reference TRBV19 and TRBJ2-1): DGGITQSPKYLFRKEGQNVTLSCEQNLNHDAMYWYRQDPGQGLRLIYYSQIVNDFQKGDIAEGYSVSREKKESFPLTVTSAQKNPTAFYLCASSTGLAGGYEQFFGPGTRLTVL.

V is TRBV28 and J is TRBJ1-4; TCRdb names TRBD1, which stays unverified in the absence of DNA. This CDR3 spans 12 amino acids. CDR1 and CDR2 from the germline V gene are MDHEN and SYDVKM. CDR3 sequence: CASGTGGEKLFF. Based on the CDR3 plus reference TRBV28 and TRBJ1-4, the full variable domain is DVKVTQSSRYLVKRTGEKVFLECVQDMDHENMFWYRQDPGLGLRLIYFSYDVKMKEKGDIPEGYSVSREKKERFSLILESASTNQTSMYLCASGTGGEKLFFGSGTQLSVL.

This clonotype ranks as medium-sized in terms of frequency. CDR3 sequence: CASSPNRETNEKLFF. The chain links TRBV18 to TRBJ1-4; absent DNA, TCRdb's TRBD1 call cannot be checked. CDR1 is KGHSH, CDR2 LQKENI, per germline. CDR3 length: 15 amino acids.

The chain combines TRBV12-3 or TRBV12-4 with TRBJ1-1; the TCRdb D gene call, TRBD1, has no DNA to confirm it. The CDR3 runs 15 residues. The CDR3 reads CATSRQGALVTEAFF.

CDR3 region: CASSYLAGYEQFF. The chain joins TRBV6-1 to TRBJ2-1; lacking DNA, the TRBD2 call made by TCRdb goes unchecked. Germline values: CDR1 MNHNS, CDR2 SASEGT. This CDR3 contains 13 residues.

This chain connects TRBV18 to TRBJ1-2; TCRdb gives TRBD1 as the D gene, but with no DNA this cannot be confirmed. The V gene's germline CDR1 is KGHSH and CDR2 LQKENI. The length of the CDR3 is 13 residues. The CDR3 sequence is CASSPDRVYGYTF.

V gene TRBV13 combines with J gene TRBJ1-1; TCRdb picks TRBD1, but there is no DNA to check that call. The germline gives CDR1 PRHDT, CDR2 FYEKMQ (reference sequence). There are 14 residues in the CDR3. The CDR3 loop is CASSTQGGYTEAFF.

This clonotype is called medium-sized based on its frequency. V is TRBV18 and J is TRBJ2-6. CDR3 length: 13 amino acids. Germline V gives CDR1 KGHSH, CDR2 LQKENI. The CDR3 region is CASSPAGANVLTF.

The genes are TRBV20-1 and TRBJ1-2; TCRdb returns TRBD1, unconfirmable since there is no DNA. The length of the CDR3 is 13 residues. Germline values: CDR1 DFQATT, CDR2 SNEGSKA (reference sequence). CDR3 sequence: CSATTGVIDGYTF.

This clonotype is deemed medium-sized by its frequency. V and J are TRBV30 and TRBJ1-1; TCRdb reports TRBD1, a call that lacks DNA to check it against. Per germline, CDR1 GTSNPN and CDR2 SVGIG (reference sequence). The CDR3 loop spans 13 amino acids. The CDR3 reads CARDRFMNTEAFF.

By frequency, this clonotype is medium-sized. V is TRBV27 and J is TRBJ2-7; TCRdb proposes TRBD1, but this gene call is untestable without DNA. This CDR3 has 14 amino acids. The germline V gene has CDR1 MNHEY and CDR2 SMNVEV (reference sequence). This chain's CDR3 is CASSRQGTAYEQYF.

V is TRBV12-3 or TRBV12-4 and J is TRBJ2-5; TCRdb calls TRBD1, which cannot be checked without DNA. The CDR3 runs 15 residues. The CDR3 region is CASSVGAASSGTQYF.

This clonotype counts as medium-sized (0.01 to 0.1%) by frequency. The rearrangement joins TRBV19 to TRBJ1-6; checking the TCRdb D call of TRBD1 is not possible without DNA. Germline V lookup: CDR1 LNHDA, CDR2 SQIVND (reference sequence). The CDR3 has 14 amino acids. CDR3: CASSINYRVDPLHF.

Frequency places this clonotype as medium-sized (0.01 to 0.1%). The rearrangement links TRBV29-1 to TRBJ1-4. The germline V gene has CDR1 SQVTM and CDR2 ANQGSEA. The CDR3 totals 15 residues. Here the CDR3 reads CSVEDETRDYEKLFF.

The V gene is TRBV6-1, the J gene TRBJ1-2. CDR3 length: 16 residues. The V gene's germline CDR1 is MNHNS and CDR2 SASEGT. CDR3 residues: CASSELYGYGRYGYTF.

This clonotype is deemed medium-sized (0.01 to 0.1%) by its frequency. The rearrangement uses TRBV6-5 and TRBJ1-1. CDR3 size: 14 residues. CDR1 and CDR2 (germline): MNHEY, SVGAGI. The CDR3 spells CASSYSGWDTEAFF.

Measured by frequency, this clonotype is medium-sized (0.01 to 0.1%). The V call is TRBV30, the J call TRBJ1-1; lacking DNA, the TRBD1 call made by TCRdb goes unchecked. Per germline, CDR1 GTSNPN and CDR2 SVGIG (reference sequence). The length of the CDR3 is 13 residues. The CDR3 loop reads CAWTRQTNTEAFF.

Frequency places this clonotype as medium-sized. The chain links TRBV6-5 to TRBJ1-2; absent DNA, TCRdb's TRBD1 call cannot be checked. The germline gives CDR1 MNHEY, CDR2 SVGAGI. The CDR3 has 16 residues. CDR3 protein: CASSPWDISSNYGYTF.

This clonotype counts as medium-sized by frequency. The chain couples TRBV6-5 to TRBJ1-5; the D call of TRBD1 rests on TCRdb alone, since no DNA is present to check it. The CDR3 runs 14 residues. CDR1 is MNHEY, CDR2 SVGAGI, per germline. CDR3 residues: CASRRGRGNQPQHF.

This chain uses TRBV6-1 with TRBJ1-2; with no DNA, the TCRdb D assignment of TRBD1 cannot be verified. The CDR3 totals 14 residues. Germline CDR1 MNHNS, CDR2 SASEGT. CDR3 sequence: CASSGDRVGYGYTF.